Below are 13 T cell receptor beta chains sequenced from a single sample in a study of identifying expanded T cells in peripheral blood. Sequenced by immunoSEQ multiplex PCR; TCRdb stores in-frame clones only, minus some. Of 100,000 to 150,000 clones listed, approximately 88% are singletons. Source material: blood. These receptors all come from a person aged 18 to 75 in good health.

This clone has a handful of counts. The V gene is TRBV6-5, the J gene TRBJ1-4; 8 nucleotides agree with TRBD1. The CDR3 spans 15 residues. V shed 5 bases, J shed 7 bases, and the junction held 9 bases outside the gene matches. Germline loops: CDR1 MNHEY, CDR2 SVGAGI. The CDR3 bases are TGTGCCAGCAGTGGCCTCGGGACAGGACGTGAAAAACTGTTTTTT. Translating it yields CASSGLGTGREKLFF.

The chain uses TRBV11-3 and TRBJ2-1; 11 bases are a match to TRBD2. Trimming at V came to 3 bases and at J to 10 bases, leaving 14 bases not matched to a gene. CDR1 SGHNT and CDR2 YENEEA come from the germline V gene. CDR3 length: 17 residues. The CDR3 is CASSLMATSGALVEQFF. The CDR3 region has the DNA TGTGCCAGCAGCTTGATGGCGACTAGCGGGGCGTTGGTGGAGCAGTTCTTC. Variable domain in full (rest from reference TRBV11-3 and TRBJ2-1): EAGVVQSPRYKIIEKKQPVAFWCNPISGHNTLYWYLQNLGQGPELLIRYENEEAVDDSQLPKDRFSAERLKGVDSTLKIQPAELGDSAVYLCASSLMATSGALVEQFFGPGTRLTVL.

This chain links TRBV5-1 with TRBJ2-7; perhaps D is TRBD1 or TRBD2 (6 bases each). Germline assignment: CDR1 SGHRS and CDR2 YFSETQ. Trimming removed 8 bases from V and 7 bases from J, with 28 bases in between. The CDR3 has 16 residues. The CDR3 coding sequence is TGCGCCAGTACAAACTTCGGGGGCCGAATGGCCGGGGAGCAGTACTTC. Its protein product is CASTNFGGRMAGEQYF.

V and J are TRBV6-5 and TRBJ1-6; D is possibly TRBD1 (5 bases). This CDR3 is built from 14 residues. The V gene lost 7 bases and the J gene lost 9 bases, with 16 bases spanning the gap. In germline, CDR1 is MNHEY, CDR2 SVGAGI. The CDR3: CASTLGGRGSPLHF. The CDR3 DNA reads TGTGCCAGCACCCTCGGGGGTCGGGGTTCACCCCTCCACTTT.

Many counts were recorded for this clone. The rearrangement joins TRBV14 to TRBJ1-1, with 7 bases that match TRBD1. Germline V gives CDR1 SGHDN, CDR2 FVKESK. This CDR3 has 14 amino acids. With 5 bases clipped from V and 6 bases from J, the junction kept 9 bases outside the gene matches. The CDR3 DNA sequence: TGTGCCAGCAGCTACGACAGGGCGGCTCCTGAAGCTTTCTTT. Amino acid sequence: CASSYDRAAPEAFF.

CDR3 in DNA: TGTGCCAGCGGGACTCGCACAGATACGCAGTATTTT. This sequence encodes CASGTRTDTQYF. This chain joins TRBV6-5 and TRBJ2-3, with D perhaps matching TRBD2 (6 bases). In germline, CDR1 is MNHEY, CDR2 SVGAGI. This CDR3 has 12 residues. Trimming left V 8 bases short and J 1 base short, with 7 bases between.

This clone was seen a few times. The chain has TRBV7-9 and TRBJ1-3; TRBD1 might be the D (6 bases). Per germline, CDR1 SEHNR and CDR2 FQNEAQ (reference sequence). V was cut by 5 bases and J by 0 bases, with 17 bases left in between. This CDR3 is built from 17 residues. In DNA form, the CDR3 reads TGTGCCAGCAGCCCGCCCCGTGGGGACACCTCTGGAAACACCATATATTTT. Protein sequence: CASSPPRGDTSGNTIYF.

V usage is TRBV7-8 and J usage is TRBJ1-1; unclear D gene. CDR3 size: 16 residues. Germline CDR1 SGHVS, CDR2 FQNEAQ. The V and J ends lost 5 bases and 3 bases respectively, with 19 bases between them. This CDR3 reads CASSRSRRGMDTEAFF. The CDR3, as DNA: TGTGCCAGCAGCCGAAGCAGGCGGGGTATGGACACTGAAGCTTTCTTT.

The V and J genes are TRBV19 and TRBJ2-2, with 8 bases aligning to TRBD1. Germline V gene lookup returns CDR1 LNHDA and CDR2 SQIVND (reference sequence). V was clipped by 3 bases and J by 6 bases; unmatched bases: 6. The length of the CDR3 is 15 residues. The CDR3 nucleotides are TGTGCCAGTAGTATTCAGGGGGCAATGGCCGGGGAGCTGTTTTTT. Translated: CASSIQGAMAGELFF.

This clone showed up just once. The J gene is TRBJ2-5, the V gene TRBV6-5; D is possibly TRBD1 (6 bases). The germline V gene has CDR1 MNHEY and CDR2 SVGAGI. The length of the CDR3 is 15 residues. Trimming cost V 2 bases and J 4 bases, with 14 bases left between them. CDR3 in DNA: TGTGCCAGCAGTTACGGTACATCCAGGGGAGAGACCCAGTACTTC. This translates into CASSYGTSRGETQYF.

The genes are TRBV2 and TRBJ1-3; TRBD1 is a possible D gene (5 bases). The CDR3 has 19 residues. In germline, CDR1 is SNHLY, CDR2 FYNNEI. V lost 6 bases, J lost 0 bases, and 24 bases lay in between. In nucleotides, the CDR3 is TGTGCCAGCAGCGCATACTACGAGGGACGGTCCCGCTCTGGAAACACCATATATTTT. Encoded protein: CASSAYYEGRSRSGNTIYF.

The chain recombines TRBV7-8 with TRBJ1-3; TRBD1 might be the D (5 bases). V lost 5 bases, J lost 3 bases, and 14 bases lay in between. The CDR3 totals 15 residues. Germline CDR1 is SGHVS and CDR2 is FQNEAQ. CDR3 amino acids: CASSPSGTVGNTIYF. Written as DNA, the CDR3 is TGTGCCAGCAGCCCATCCGGGACCGTTGGAAACACCATATATTTT.

This chain connects TRBV7-2 to TRBJ1-2; D ambiguous. The germline V gene has CDR1 SGHTA and CDR2 FQGNSA. The CDR3 sequence is 13 residues long. V was shortened by 2 bases and J by 1 base, with 5 bases between the two germline ends. CDR3 sequence (DNA): TGTGCCAGCAGCTTAATTTTTAACTATGGCTACACCTTC. Translated: CASSLIFNYGYTF.